These T cell receptor beta chains were read from a single sample in a study of blood T cells in healthy people across ages. TCRdb re-called the 5' RACE reads with MiXCR, one entry per CDR3 protein. Among hundreds of thousands of distinct CDR3 sequences listed, about 62% were seen once. Sequenced input: blood. The receptors were sampled from a man in his thirties or forties in good health. Both conserved end residues are part of each CDR3. D genes are given only for firm matches. Size tells how often a clone was seen (once, few, many) or the class of an expanded clone, and some rows leave it out.

J gene,CDR3 length,D gene,clone size,V gene,CDR3 protein,CDR3 DNA
TRBJ2-3,14,TRBD2,few,TRBV2,CASSVAGGARTQYF,TGTGCCAGCAGTGTGGCCGGGGGGGCCCGTACGCAGTATTTT
TRBJ2-1,18,.,.,TRBV7-2,CASSLDPLLRKGANEQFF,TGTGCCAGCAGCTTAGACCCACTACTACGCAAAGGGGCCAATGAGCAGTTCTTC
TRBJ2-7,15,.,.,TRBV7-6,CASSPPAVGVGEQYF,TGTGCCAGCAGCCCCCCTGCGGTTGGAGTCGGTGAGCAGTACTTC
TRBJ2-5,15,.,.,TRBV27,CASSLRAPIGETQYF,TGTGCCAGCAGTTTACGAGCCCCAATCGGGGAGACCCAGTACTTC
TRBJ2-7,12,TRBD1,few,TRBV29-1,CSVGQGTYEQYF,TGCAGCGTCGGACAGGGAACCTACGAGCAGTACTTC
TRBJ2-5,15,.,.,TRBV5-1,CASSLFGSSSETQYF,TGCGCCAGCAGCTTGTTCGGATCTTCGTCAGAGACCCAGTACTTC
TRBJ1-4,15,.,.,TRBV4-2,CASSQVEAGNEKLFF,TGTGCCAGCAGCCAAGTGGAGGCGGGCAATGAAAAACTGTTTTTT
TRBJ2-1,9,.,.,TRBV11-3,CASSPKQFF,TGTGCCAGCAGTCCTAAGCAGTTCTTC
TRBJ2-3,16,.,.,TRBV5-1,CASSWGSFPSTDTQYF,TGCGCCAGCAGCTGGGGATCTTTCCCCTCCACAGATACGCAGTATTTT
TRBJ2-3,16,TRBD2,.,TRBV7-6,CASSIQTSGVPDTQYF,TGTGCCAGCAGCATCCAGACTAGCGGGGTCCCAGATACGCAGTATTTT
TRBJ2-1,14,.,.,TRBV12-3/TRBV12-4,CASGVAAAYNEQFF,TGTGCCAGCGGGGTTGCGGCGGCGTACAATGAGCAGTTCTTC
TRBJ2-7,16,.,few,TRBV25-1,CASSADTLRKTYEQYF,TGTGCCAGCAGTGCCGACACGTTAAGGAAGACCTACGAGCAGTACTTC
TRBJ1-5,16,TRBD1,.,TRBV12-5,CASGFGTVTGNQPQHF,TGTGCTAGTGGTTTCGGGACAGTCACGGGCAATCAGCCCCAGCATTTT
TRBJ2-3,12,TRBD2,.,TRBV7-2,CASGLVPDTQYF,TGTGCCAGCGGACTAGTTCCAGATACGCAGTATTTT
TRBJ2-1,14,.,.,TRBV15,CATRAGQLNNEQFF,TGTGCCACGCGAGCAGGACAGCTAAACAATGAGCAGTTCTTC
TRBJ2-4,15,.,.,TRBV7-9,CASSSAGLGGNIQYF,TGTGCCAGCAGCTCAGCCGGGCTCGGAGGAAACATTCAGTACTTC
TRBJ1-5,14,.,.,TRBV27,CASSPWDVNQPQHF,TGTGCCAGCAGTCCATGGGATGTCAATCAGCCCCAGCATTTT
TRBJ2-7,17,TRBD2,few,TRBV10-3,CATFSGTSGGFAYEQYF,TGTGCCACCTTCTCCGGGACTAGCGGGGGGTTTGCCTACGAGCAGTACTTC
TRBJ1-2,12,.,.,TRBV2,CASKQDNYGYTF,TGTGCCAGCAAACAGGATAACTATGGCTACACCTTC
TRBJ2-5,14,TRBD2,many,TRBV7-2,CASSLVGGEETQYF,TGTGCCAGCAGCTTAGTGGGAGGGGAGGAGACCCAGTACTTC
TRBJ2-7,14,TRBD1,.,TRBV29-1,CSVGGRQGATEQYF,TGCAGCGTCGGGGGTCGACAGGGGGCCACCGAGCAGTACTTC
TRBJ2-7,15,TRBD2,.,TRBV9,CASSPRFSGSSEQYF,TGTGCCAGCAGCCCTCGATTTAGCGGGAGCAGCGAGCAGTACTTC
TRBJ2-1,15,.,.,TRBV5-1,CASSSGRVAYNEQFF,TGCGCCAGCAGCTCAGGCAGGGTCGCCTACAATGAGCAGTTCTTC
TRBJ2-3,14,TRBD2,.,TRBV20-1,CSAQIAGVPDTQYF,TGCAGTGCTCAGATAGCGGGAGTCCCAGATACGCAGTATTTT
TRBJ1-4,16,.,.,TRBV7-2,CASSESRGVANEKLFF,TGTGCCAGCAGCGAGAGCAGGGGTGTAGCTAATGAAAAACTGTTTTTT